A single sample gave rise to the 26 T cell receptor gamma chains below, sequenced in a study of gammadelta T cells in human blood (dated by TCRdb to about 2020). Library generation was performed with RT-PCR. For sequencing, an Illumina MiSeq was employed. After TCRdb called clones again from the public reads with CATT, rows with identical DNA were merged. A total of 150 to 200 gamma-chain clones appear in this sample, 5% to 7.5% of them only once. Over 50% of the sample is in the top ten clones. The sequencing input was non-Vgamma9Vdelta2 gamma-delta T cells from infant blood. The receptors come from a human donor.

About this clone: A much larger clone differs by one base, so this may be a read error. It is unclear where the CDR3 begins or ends on the DNA, so no DNA is shown, and the CDR3 is as TCRdb lists it. No call exists for the J gene, whereas the V gene is TRGV4. Germline CDR1 and CDR2: EGSTGY and YDSYTSSV. Inclusive of both ends, the CDR3 amounts to 32 amino acids. This chain's CDR3 is CATWDGLIIIRNALAVEQHLLSQVSIGRIQHF.

In the case of this clone: A far larger clone is one nucleotide away, so this likely arose from a read error. V gene TRGV10 combines with J gene TRGJP1. In the absence of a J gene in TCRdb, the DNA was matched to germline to assign it here. TRGV10 is marked as an open reading frame, function uncertain. The CDR3 spans 16 residues. V was pared by 8 bases and J by 0 bases, with 10 bases of the junction left unmatched. DNA of the CDR3: TGTGCTGCGTGGGGGTCGACGCATACCACTGGTTGGTTCAAGATATTT. Its protein product is CAAWGSTHTTGWFKIF.

In its sample, this clone ranks as hyperexpanded (1% or more). This chain uses TRGV8 with TRGJP2. V shed 6 bases and J 2 bases; nucleotides not matched to a gene: 3. Germline loops: CDR1 VENAVY, CDR2 YDSYNSRV. The CDR3 is made up of 13 amino acids. The CDR3 spells CATWRSSDWIKTF. The CDR3 coding sequence is TGTGCCACCTGGCGAAGTAGTGATTGGATCAAGACGTTT.

By its share, this clone is large. The chain recombines TRGV10 with TRGJ1 or TRGJ2. TRGV10 is noted as an ORF with a role that remains uncertain. The CDR3 is 10 residues long. V lost 8 bases to trimming and J lost 8 bases; unmatched junction nucleotides: 4. In nucleotides, the CDR3 is TGTGCTGCGTGGGTAGATAAGAAACTCTTT. It translates to CAAWVDKKLF.

This clone was picked up a small number of times. This may come from a read error, since a much larger clone is one base off. Because the CDR3's place on the DNA is in doubt, the DNA is left out and the CDR3 is given as listed by TCRdb. Called V gene: TRGV4; the J gene was not called. The CDR3 totals 32 residues, both ends included. Germline CDR1 reads EGSTGY; CDR2 reads YDSYTSSV. This CDR3 is CANWDGLIIIRNSLAVEQHLLSQVSIGRIQHF.

This clone was observed a handful of times. The protein recorded in TCRdb matches a much larger clone and deviates from this DNA's translation at residue 3, suggesting a read error; the protein here is obtained by translating the DNA. The rearrangement uses TRGV4 and TRGJP2. Germline V lookup: CDR1 EGSTGY, CDR2 YDSYTSSV. CDR3 length: 15 residues. CDR3 bases: TGTGCCTCCTGGGATTTAGGAGTAAGTGATTGGATCAAGACGTTT. Residues: CASWDLGVSDWIKTF.

This clone occurred a few times. The protein given by TCRdb reflects a much larger clone and differs at residue 6 from this DNA's translation, likely from a read error; the protein shown is the DNA's translation. The gene calls are TRGV10 and TRGJP1. TRGV10 is assigned to the ORF class and has an uncertain function. This CDR3 spans 13 amino acids. Trimming took 8 bases from V and 11 from J; bases not matched to a gene: 12. The CDR3: CAAWDVYTWFKIF. In DNA, the CDR3 is TGTGCTGCGTGGGATGTATACACCTGGTTCAAGATATTT.

Worth noting for this clone: This sequence may be a read error, since a much larger clone differs from it by one base. This specimen includes other DNA sequences encoding the same CDR3. The gene calls are TRGV4 and TRGJ1 or TRGJ2. Per the germline V gene, CDR1 is EGSTGY and CDR2 is YDSYTSSV. The CDR3 consists of 14 residues. The CDR3 DNA reads TGTGCCACCTGGGATGGGCCCGGTTATTATAAGAAGCTCTTT. Its protein is CATWDGPGYYKKLF.

By share, this clone ranks as large. The chain joins TRGV4 to TRGJ1 or TRGJ2. Germline loops: CDR1 EGSTGY, CDR2 YDSYTSSV. The CDR3 consists of 13 residues. V lost 0 bases, J lost 4 bases, and 3 bases stayed unmatched. CDR3 sequence: CATWDGQYYKKLF. In nucleotides, the CDR3 is TGTGCCACCTGGGATGGGCAATATTATAAGAAACTCTTT.

With respect to this clone: Since a much larger clone is just one base distant, this may be a read error. This chain links TRGV4 with TRGJP2. Assignment of the J gene here rests on matching the DNA to germline, because TCRdb gives none. The germline gives CDR1 EGSTGY, CDR2 YDSYTSSV. The CDR3 totals 15 residues. The CDR3 nucleotides are TGTGCCACATGGGATGGGCTAGGTAGTGATTGGATCAAGACGTTT. Translating it yields CATWDGLGSDWIKTF.

To note about this clone: One junction end does not reproduce the germline sequence, and a read error may be involved. Other DNA variants within this sample encode the same CDR3. The chain combines TRGV9 with TRGJ1 or TRGJ2. Germline V lookup: CDR1 GITISATS, CDR2 ISYDGTV (reference sequence). CDR3 length: 12 amino acids. The CDR3 sequence: CALWEVQGEKLF. The CDR3 nucleotides are TGTGCATTGTGGGAGGTGCAAGGGGAGAAACTCTTT.

In this sample, this clone turned up a few times. The chain has TRGV4 and TRGJP2. The J gene is absent in TCRdb and was assigned here via DNA matching to germline. There are 14 residues in the CDR3. The V and J ends lost 0 bases and 7 bases, in that order; junction bases with no gene match: 5. The germline V gene has CDR1 EGSTGY and CDR2 YDSYTSSV. The CDR3 loop is CATWDGPNDWIKTF. CDR3 coding DNA: TGTGCCACCTGGGATGGGCCGAATGATTGGATCAAGACGTTT.

Comments on this clone: The protein that TCRdb holds for this DNA derives from a much larger clone and differs from the translated DNA at residue 11, which likely indicates a read error; the protein shown here is translated from the DNA. The V gene is TRGV10, the J gene TRGJP1. TRGV10 is flagged as an ORF with uncertain function. This CDR3 is built from 13 residues. The CDR3 is CAAWDLYTWFRIF. CDR3 coding DNA: TGTGCTGCGTGGGATTTATACACCTGGTTCAGGATATTT.

Details on this clone: The limits of the CDR3 on the DNA are not certain, so only TCRdb's listed CDR3 is given. The J gene was not called, though the V gene is TRGV4. The length of the CDR3 is 32 amino acids, counting both ends. CDR1 and CDR2 from the germline V gene are EGSTGY and YDSYTSSV. CDR3 in amino acids: CATGDGLIIIRNALAVEQHLLSQVSIGRIQHF.

By frequency in the sample, this clone is hyperexpanded. This chain joins TRGV10 and TRGJ1 or TRGJ2. TRGV10 counts as an open reading frame of uncertain function. The ends lost 8 bases at V and 5 bases at J; junction bases unmatched: 7. This CDR3 has 12 amino acids. As DNA, the CDR3 is TGTGCTGCGTGGATGAGGGATTATAAGAAACTCTTT. Protein product: CAAWMRDYKKLF.

Concerning this clone: This may stem from a read error, because a much larger clone lies one nucleotide away. Other DNA sequences in the sample encode the same CDR3. The rearrangement links TRGV4 to TRGJ1 or TRGJ2. There are 13 residues in the CDR3. The germline V gene has CDR1 EGSTGY and CDR2 YDSYTSSV. CDR3 in amino acids: CATWDWGYYKKLF. CDR3 nucleotides: TGTGCCACATGGGATTGGGGTTATTATAAGAAACTCTTT.

A remark on this clone: It differs at one base from a far larger clone, so likely a read error. It is unclear where the CDR3 begins or ends on the DNA, so no DNA is shown, and the CDR3 is as TCRdb lists it. The chain combines TRGV11 with TRGJP2. TRGV11 carries the ORF label, with uncertain function. The CDR3 numbers 16 amino acids, ends counted. This chain's CDR3 is CTTVPAGSNSDWIKTF.

V usage is TRGV4 and J usage is TRGJ1 or TRGJ2. Germline CDR1 reads EGSTGY; CDR2 reads YDSYTSSV. V dropped 2 bases and J dropped 7; count of bases not matched to a gene: 5. The CDR3 spans 12 residues. CDR3 in amino acids: CATWDALYKKLF. CDR3 bases: TGTGCCACCTGGGATGCCCTATATAAGAAACTCTTT.

In its sample, this clone was seen a few times. The protein recorded in TCRdb matches a much larger clone and deviates from this DNA's translation at residue 10, suggesting a read error; the protein here is obtained by translating the DNA. The genes are TRGV10 and TRGJ1 or TRGJ2. TRGV10 qualifies as an ORF whose function is uncertain. This CDR3 spans 12 amino acids. The DNA for the CDR3 is TGTGCTGCGTGGATGAGGGATTATAAGAATCTCTTT. The encoded protein is CAAWMRDYKNLF.

Comment on this clone: This DNA's translation differs at residue 3 from TCRdb's protein, which comes from a much larger clone; a read error is likely, and the protein shown is translated from the DNA. This chain uses TRGV4 with TRGJ1 or TRGJ2. The V gene's germline CDR1 is EGSTGY and CDR2 YDSYTSSV. The CDR3 has 13 amino acids. CDR3 nucleotide sequence: TGTGCCAACTGGGATGGGAATTATTATAAGAAACTCTTT. Translated, it gives CANWDGNYYKKLF.

About this clone: A far bigger clonotype differs at one base, so this is likely a read error. This sample includes further DNA sequences coding for the same CDR3. The V call is TRGV9, the J call TRGJ1 or TRGJ2. This CDR3 region has 11 residues. Per the germline V gene, CDR1 is GITISATS and CDR2 is ISYDGTV (reference sequence). The DNA for the CDR3 is TGTGCCCTGTGGAATTATTATAAGAAACTCTTT. Protein: CALWNYYKKLF.

This clone was seen more than once but under ten times. This may be a read error: a much more frequent sequence differs by one nucleotide. Other DNA sequences from this sample encode an identical CDR3 as well. The V gene is TRGV10, the J gene TRGJP2. TRGV10 is an ORF for which the function is uncertain. CDR3 length: 13 amino acids. The CDR3 sequence is CAAWDCSDWIKTF. The CDR3, as DNA: TGTGCTGCGTGGGATTGTAGTGATTGGATCAAAACGTTT.

A note on this clone: No DNA is shown, since the ends of the CDR3 on it are uncertain; the CDR3 is the one TCRdb lists. The V segment is TRGV4, and no J call was made. Germline CDR1 is EGSTGY and CDR2 is YDSYTSSV. The CDR3 extends over 16 residues, inclusive of both ends. CDR3 loop: CATWDEETLWQWNKTF.

Sample share makes this clone hyperexpanded. The chain recombines TRGV10 with TRGJP1. TRGV10 is annotated as an ORF whose role is uncertain. The CDR3 is 13 amino acids. Trimming at V came to 8 bases and at J to 11 bases, leaving 12 bases not matched to a gene. CDR3 DNA: TGTGCTGCGTGGGATTTATACACCTGGTTCAAGATATTT. Its protein is CAAWDLYTWFKIF.

This clone ranks as large. V is TRGV10 and J is TRGJP2. TRGV10 is marked as an open reading frame, function uncertain. The CDR3 spans 14 residues. V lost 8 bases, J lost 0 bases, and 4 bases stayed unmatched. CDR3 loop: CAAWDYSSDWIKTF. CDR3 bases: TGTGCTGCGTGGGATTATAGTAGTGATTGGATCAAGACGTTT.

This clone is categorized as hyperexpanded. The V and J genes are TRGV4 and TRGJ1 or TRGJ2. Losses at the gene ends were 5 bases for V and 7 bases for J; bases not matched to a gene: 5. Germline lookup yields CDR1 EGSTGY and CDR2 YDSYTSSV. This CDR3 has 11 amino acids. The CDR3 region has the DNA TGTGCCACCTGGGCCTCGTATAAGAAACTCTTT. This sequence encodes CATWASYKKLF.